The entry below gives a single TCR beta chain sequence along with its context. Its antigen is as yet unknown. Amplification used 60 Vbeta primers and 13 Jbeta primers. Clones were sequenced by immunoSEQ multiplex PCR, and TCRdb holds only the in-frame ones, with some missing. The sample has about 120,000 clones, about 75% seen once. This sample was taken from a study of cytomegalovirus exposure and HLA in healthy donors. Study-level points and caveats: Accurate predictions that matched the HLA-A and HLA-B alleles of most subjects were reportedly made from TCR beta sequences. HLA restriction was apparent for most CMV-associated TCR beta chains in a later analysis.

Per germline, CDR1 MNHNS and CDR2 SASEGT. The J segment lost 5 bases and the V segment lost 6 bases, leaving 9 bases of the junction unmatched. The CDR3 runs to 15 residues. Input material: PBMCs. The chain uses TRBV6-1 and TRBJ2-7, with 11 positions matching TRBD2. This sequence was found in a man aged 55 to 70 in good health and CMV-seropositive. CDR3 in amino acids: CASSDPSGGYDEQYF. In DNA form, the CDR3 reads TGTGCCAGCAGCGATCCTAGCGGGGGGTATGACGAGCAGTACTTC.